A single sample gave rise to the 28 T cell receptor beta chains below, sequenced in a study of regulatory T cells in long-lasting Graves disease. TCR beta libraries were built with iRepertoire HTBI primers and Arm-PCR of CDR3 regions. TCRdb recomputed calls from the multiplex PCR reads with MiXCR, one row per CDR3 protein. The sample yields over 350,000 distinct CDR3 sequences, 12% to 15% seen once. Time point noted: newly diagnosed GD, antithyroid drugs for less than 3 months. The authors made the TCR library using RNA they extracted from PBMCs. These data were likewise used in another study, on T cells in Graves' hyperthyroidism and ophthalmopathy.

Sample: peripheral blood mononuclear cells (PBMCs), taken at new diagnosis, from a patient treated with antithyroid drugs. All receptors come from a woman in her forties or fifties with Graves disease.

The chain carries TRBV5-1 and TRBJ2-3; a weak D match, TRBD2 (6 bases). The V gene's germline CDR1 is SGHRS and CDR2 YFSETQ. There are 16 residues in the CDR3. V was shortened by 6 bases and J by 1 base, with 18 bases between the two germline ends. The CDR3 coding sequence is TGCGCCAGCACTCGGGGCGTCGGCGGGGGCACAGATACGCAGTATTTT. Translated: CASTRGVGGGTDTQYF.

Comment on this clonotype: As the CDR3 is not closed by the conserved phenylalanine or tryptophan, this likely results from a read error. V and J are TRBV16 and TRBJ1-5; D call uncertain. Germline-derived CDR1 and CDR2 are KGHSY and FQNENV. The ends were cut back, 0 bases at V and 3 bases at J, with 9 bases in the middle. The CDR3 contains 15 residues. CDR3 residues: CASSQSWPTNQPQHL. The CDR3 region has the DNA TGTGCCAGCAGCCAATCTTGGCCGACCAATCAGCCCCAGCATCTT.

Note on this clonotype: Since a much larger clone is just one base distant, this may be a read error. The chain has TRBV5-1 and TRBJ1-6, with 12 bases aligning to TRBD1. J lost 7 bases, V lost 3 bases, and 8 bases had no gene match. This CDR3 region has 17 residues. Germline loops: CDR1 SGHRS, CDR2 YFSETQ. In nucleotides, the CDR3 is TGCGCCAGCAGCTCCGGGACAGGGGGCGCGACGAATTCACCCCTCCACTTT. It codes for CASSSGTGGATNSPLHF.

This clonotype was seen once. This could be a read error, since a much larger clone is one nucleotide away. The CDR3 does not end in the conserved phenylalanine or tryptophan, so this is likely a read error. The rearrangement joins TRBV7-8 to TRBJ2-5; the D call may be TRBD1 or TRBD2 (5 bases each). The germline CDR1 and CDR2 sequences are SGHVS and FQNEAQ. CDR3 length: 16 residues. Trimming took 5 bases from V and 2 from J, leaving 18 bases between them. The CDR3 loop reads CASSLGTQNGQETQYL. The CDR3 nucleotides are TGTGCCAGCAGCCTGGGGACCCAAAATGGGCAAGAGACCCAGTACCTC.

This clonotype was counted ten times or more. The J gene is TRBJ1-4, the V gene TRBV28, with D perhaps TRBD1 (5 bases). CDR3 size: 13 residues. The germline V gene encodes CDR1 MDHEN and CDR2 SYDVKM. Trimming pared 8 bases from V and 8 bases from J, leaving 15 bases between. The CDR3: CASGGRTGEKLFF. As DNA, the CDR3 is TGTGCCAGCGGGGGACGGACCGGCGAAAAACTGTTTTTT.

V and J are TRBV10-2 and TRBJ2-3, with D perhaps matching TRBD1 (6 bases). The V and J ends lost 7 bases and 4 bases respectively, with 12 bases between them. The germline V gene encodes CDR1 WSHSY and CDR2 SAAADI. The CDR3 has 13 amino acids. The CDR3 loop reads CASIGQGPDTQYF. In DNA form, the CDR3 reads TGCGCCAGCATCGGTCAGGGGCCAGATACGCAGTATTTT.

This chain joins TRBV20-1 and TRBJ2-2, with a possible D match to TRBD2 (6 bases). Germline-derived CDR1 and CDR2 are DFQATT and SNEGSKA (reference sequence). This CDR3 is 15 amino acids long. Trimming took 2 bases from V and 2 from J, leaving 12 bases between them. CDR3 sequence reads: CSARPDYRNTGELFF. CDR3 DNA sequence: TGCAGTGCTAGACCGGACTACCGAAACACCGGGGAGCTGTTTTTT.

This clonotype has only a few counts. The genes are TRBV18 and TRBJ2-7; D gene ambiguous. V lost 3 bases to trimming and J lost 0 bases, with 15 bases between them. CDR1 KGHSH and CDR2 LQKENI come from the germline V gene. CDR3 length: 16 amino acids. This CDR3 reads CASSPVGPELSYEQYF. Written as DNA, the CDR3 is TGTGCCAGCTCACCGGTTGGACCGGAGCTCTCCTACGAGCAGTACTTC. The complete variable domain, with remaining parts taken from reference TRBV18 and TRBJ2-7, reads NAGVMQNPRHLVRRRGQEARLRCSPMKGHSHVYWYRQLPEEGLKFMVYLQKENIIDESGMPKERFSAEFPKEGPSILRIQQVVRGDSAAYFCASSPVGPELSYEQYFGPGTRLTVT.

On this clonotype: This may be a read error: a much more frequent sequence differs by one nucleotide. The chain carries TRBV7-3 and TRBJ2-1; D is possibly TRBD2 (6 bases). CDR3 length: 15 amino acids. CDR1 and CDR2 (germline): SGHTA, FQGTGA. In DNA form, the CDR3 reads TGTGCCAGCAGCCCGACTAGTTTCTCCTACAGTGAGCAGTTCTTC. Its translation is CASSPTSFSYSEQFF.

This chain connects TRBV12-3 or TRBV12-4 to TRBJ1-1; 10 bases agree with TRBD1. The ends lost 6 bases at V and 5 bases at J; junction bases unmatched: 6. CDR3 size: 14 residues. The CDR3 loop is CASRSGTGVTEAFF. The CDR3, as DNA: TGTGCCAGCAGATCCGGGACAGGGGTTACTGAAGCTTTCTTT.

The chain joins TRBV6-1 to TRBJ2-6, with D possibly matching TRBD1 (6 bases). Germline assignment: CDR1 MNHNS and CDR2 SASEGT. V shed 7 bases and J shed 2 bases, with 12 bases lying between them. The CDR3 runs to 15 residues. The CDR3 nucleotides are TGTGCCAGCAATCCACAGGGTGCTGGGGCCAACGTCCTGACTTTC. It specifies CASNPQGAGANVLTF.

This clonotype was seen at least ten times. This chain uses TRBV5-1 with TRBJ2-7, with D unclear. CDR3 length: 12 amino acids. Germline-derived CDR1 and CDR2 are SGHRS and YFSETQ. The germline V and J ends were trimmed by 1 base and 5 bases, with 7 bases remaining between them. The CDR3 sequence is CASSLTQNEQYF. The CDR3 DNA follows: TGCGCCAGCAGCTTGACCCAAAACGAGCAGTACTTC.

This clonotype was seen many times. The rearrangement uses TRBV7-6 and TRBJ2-1, with 10 bases lining up with TRBD2. The germline gives CDR1 SGHVS, CDR2 FNYEAQ. Germline trimming cut 1 base from V and 6 bases from J; bases unmatched to any gene: 6. The CDR3 spans 16 residues. This chain's CDR3 is CASSLGASGSPNEQFF. CDR3 DNA: TGTGCCAGCAGCTTAGGGGCTAGCGGGAGCCCCAATGAGCAGTTCTTC.

The table lists this clonotype with many counts. This chain links TRBV7-3 with TRBJ2-3; a weak D match, TRBD2 (5 bases). The CDR3 totals 14 residues. Trimming stripped 5 bases from V and 1 base from J, with 10 bases between. Germline lookup yields CDR1 SGHTA and CDR2 FQGTGA. Here the CDR3 DNA reads TGTGCCAGCAGCCGTAGCGACCGCACAGATACGCAGTATTTT. Its protein is CASSRSDRTDTQYF.

This clonotype was recorded many times. The chain couples TRBV11-1 to TRBJ1-1, with 7 bases aligning to TRBD1. Germline V CDR1 and CDR2: SGHAT, FQDESV (reference sequence). The V segment lost 5 bases and the J segment 3 bases; nucleotides outside the gene matches: 6. This CDR3 is built from 14 residues. The CDR3 DNA reads as TGTGCCAGCAGCAACCGACAGGGTGACACTGAAGCTTTCTTT. Its protein product is CASSNRQGDTEAFF.

A few counts support this clonotype. The CDR3 is CASSVPDMIHGYTF. Written as DNA, the CDR3 is TGCGCCAGCAGCGTACCGGACATGATACATGGCTACACCTTC. The V gene is TRBV5-1, the J gene TRBJ1-2; D is perhaps TRBD1 (5 bases). The CDR3 loop spans 14 amino acids. Trimming stripped 4 bases from V and 6 bases from J, with 16 bases between. Germline V gene lookup returns CDR1 SGHRS and CDR2 YFSETQ.

This clonotype was detected ten times or more. The chain is built from TRBV12-3 or TRBV12-4 and TRBJ2-7, with D possibly being TRBD1 (5 bases). The CDR3 is 16 amino acids. With 3 bases removed from V and 7 bases from J, the gap between germline ends came to 22 bases. The CDR3 DNA reads TGTGCCAGCAGTTTGTATTTAGGGCAGGGTGTGGGGGAGCAGTACTTC. The encoded protein is CASSLYLGQGVGEQYF.

This clonotype showed up just a few times. The chain combines TRBV2 with TRBJ2-7; TRBD1 agrees at 7 bases. Per the germline V gene, CDR1 is SNHLY and CDR2 is FYNNEI. The CDR3 loop spans 13 amino acids. After removal of 9 bases from V and 12 bases from J, the junction contained 17 bases not matched to a gene. CDR3 in amino acids: CASKPGQTYEGYF. The CDR3, as DNA: TGTGCCAGTAAACCGGGACAGACCTACGAGGGGTACTTC. The variable domain in full, completed from reference TRBV2 and TRBJ2-7, reads EPEVTQTPSHQVTQMGQEVILRCVPISNHLYFYWYRQILGQKVEFLVSFYNNEISEKSEIFDDQFSVERPDGSNFTLKIRSTKLEDSAMYFCASKPGQTYEGYFGPGTRLTVT.

This clonotype occurred many times. The chain couples TRBV7-8 to TRBJ1-3; D is ambiguous. The CDR3 is 16 amino acids. Trimming stripped 1 base from V and 0 bases from J, with 10 bases between. CDR1 is SGHVS and CDR2 is FQNEAQ in the germline V gene. The CDR3 loop reads CASSLVIGNSGNTIYF. DNA of the CDR3: TGTGCCAGCAGCTTAGTTATCGGCAACTCTGGAAACACCATATATTTT. Using reference TRBV7-8 and TRBJ1-3 for the parts outside the CDR3, the full variable domain is GAGVSQSPRYKVAKRGQDVALRCDPISGHVSLFWYQQALGQGPEFLTYFQNEAQLDKSGLPSDRFFAERPEGSVSTLKIQRTQQEDSAVYLCASSLVIGNSGNTIYFGEGSWLTVV.

This sequence joins TRBV4-1 and TRBJ2-7, with TRBD2 matching over 10 bases. J gave up 2 bases and V 1 base, and 5 bases lay outside the gene matches. This CDR3 is built from 16 residues. Germline V gene lookup returns CDR1 MGHRA and CDR2 YSYEKL. The CDR3 DNA is TGCGCCAGCAGCCAAGGGGTACTAGCGGGACCCTACGAGCAGTACTTC. Translated: CASSQGVLAGPYEQYF.

Ten or more counts support this clonotype. This chain links TRBV6-4 with TRBJ1-1, with TRBD1 as a possible D gene (6 bases). Germline V gene sequence: CDR1 MRHNA, CDR2 SNTAGT. V was clipped by 0 bases and J by 1 base, with 9 bases between them. The length of the CDR3 is 15 residues. The CDR3 protein is CASSDSTGGNTEAFF. Here the CDR3 DNA reads TGTGCCAGCAGTGACTCGACAGGCGGGAACACTGAAGCTTTCTTT.

This clonotype was detected only once. A clone one base away is much larger, so this may be a read error. This chain uses TRBV11-2 with TRBJ1-3; a possible D gene is TRBD1 (5 bases). Germline V gene sequence: CDR1 SGHAT, CDR2 FQNNGV. V gave up 5 bases and J gave up 7 bases, with 15 bases separating them. The CDR3 runs to 14 residues. CDR3 amino acids: CASSPRTRYNTIYF. Here the CDR3 DNA reads TGTGCCAGCAGCCCGAGGACAAGGTACAACACCATATATTTT. The variable domain in full, with the rest retrieved from reference TRBV11-2 and TRBJ1-3, is EAGVAQSPRYKIIEKRQSVAFWCNPISGHATLYWYQQILGQGPKLLIQFQNNGVVDDSQLPKDRFSAERLKGVDSTLKIQPAKLEDSAVYLCASSPRTRYNTIYFGEGSWLTVV.

This clonotype was observed many times. Germline and junction disagree at one end, which may indicate a read error. CDR3 in DNA: TGTGCCACCAGGAGAGAAGGGACAGGTAGGGAGCAGTACTTC. Translating gives CATRREGTGREQYF. The genes are TRBV15 and TRBJ2-7; the match to TRBD1 covers 8 bases. Germline loops: CDR1 LNHNV, CDR2 YYDKDF (reference sequence). The CDR3 is 14 residues long.

This clonotype was found many times. J is TRBJ2-2 and V is TRBV15, with TRBD1 matching 8 bases. There are 17 residues in the CDR3. CDR1 is LNHNV and CDR2 is YYDKDF in the germline V gene (reference sequence). The V segment lost 0 bases and the J segment 13 bases; nucleotides outside the gene matches: 16. The CDR3 DNA is TGTGCCACCAGCAGAGATCTTCCCGCAGGGGGCTCGGAGGCGCTGTTTTTT. Translation: CATSRDLPAGGSEALFF.

This clonotype occurred many times. This sequence joins TRBV6-1 and TRBJ2-1; TRBD2 matches at 8 bases. V lost 2 bases, J lost 10 bases, and 7 bases stayed unmatched. The CDR3 contains 14 residues. Germline values: CDR1 MNHNS, CDR2 SASEGT. CDR3 bases: TGTGCCAGCAGTGAACCCGGGACTAGTGGAGAGCAGTTCTTC. Translated, it gives CASSEPGTSGEQFF.

This clonotype has a count of ten or more. The chain is built from TRBV10-3 and TRBJ1-1; 9 bases are a match to TRBD1. Looked up from germline, CDR1 is ENHRY and CDR2 is SYGVKD. The V and J ends lost 3 bases and 6 bases, in that order; junction bases with no gene match: 8. This CDR3 contains 15 residues. The CDR3 here is CAISEPRTGGPEAFF. The CDR3 DNA sequence: TGTGCCATCAGTGAACCCCGAACAGGGGGCCCTGAAGCTTTCTTT.

This clonotype showed up many times. The J gene is TRBJ1-5, the V gene TRBV7-9; 8 bases align to TRBD1. The CDR3 contains 13 residues. The germline gives CDR1 SEHNR, CDR2 FQNEAQ (reference sequence). After removal of 5 bases from V and 5 bases from J, the junction contained 2 bases not matched to a gene. The CDR3 sequence is CASSGQGYQPQHF. For the CDR3, the DNA is TGTGCCAGCAGCGGACAGGGTTATCAGCCCCAGCATTTT.

This clonotype was observed a handful of times. The conserved phenylalanine or tryptophan is not found at the CDR3 terminus, so this likely reflects a read error. The chain joins TRBV5-1 to TRBJ2-1; 8 nucleotides match TRBD1. Unmatched junction bases numbered 2, after V lost 3 bases and J lost 0 bases. The CDR3 length is 15 residues. CDR1 is SGHRS and CDR2 is YFSETQ in the germline V gene. CDR3 residues: CASSWGQASYNEQFS. The DNA of the CDR3 is TGCGCCAGCAGCTGGGGACAGGCCTCCTACAATGAGCAGTTCTCC.